A selection of T cell receptor beta chains follows, all from one sample in a study of T cell responses to AZD1222 COVID-19 vaccine. TCRdb's copy holds only in-frame clones and misses some; the assay was immunoSEQ multiplex PCR. The sample records under 170,000 clones, roughly 90% being singletons. Material: peripheral blood, obtained 28 days after the second AZD1222 dose. These receptors were obtained from an adult who received the AZD1222 COVID-19 vaccine. Both conserved end residues are part of each CDR3. The order of the fields is V gene, clone size, CDR3 length, D gene, J gene, CDR3 DNA, CDR3 protein. A D gene is named only where the DNA matches it firmly. Clone size is stated in some rows and not others, as once, few, many or a class when expanded.

V gene: TRBV5-4; clone size: .; CDR3 length: 17; D gene: .; J gene: TRBJ2-6; CDR3 DNA: TGTGCCAGCAGCTTGGCCATTGGGGACTCTGGGGCCAACGTCCTGACTTTC; CDR3 protein: CASSLAIGDSGANVLTF
V gene: TRBV20-1; clone size: .; CDR3 length: 11; D gene: .; J gene: TRBJ1-2; CDR3 DNA: TGCAGTTTCTTCAGACCCAATGGCTACACCTTC; CDR3 protein: CSFFRPNGYTF
V gene: TRBV7-2; clone size: .; CDR3 length: 15; D gene: .; J gene: TRBJ2-3; CDR3 DNA: TGTGCCAGCAGCTTAGACTACCAGAACACAGATACGCAGTATTTT; CDR3 protein: CASSLDYQNTDTQYF
V gene: TRBV9; clone size: .; CDR3 length: 16; D gene: TRBD2; J gene: TRBJ2-3; CDR3 DNA: TGTGCCAGCAGCGTTTCCGGGACTAGCGGCACAGATACGCAGTATTTT; CDR3 protein: CASSVSGTSGTDTQYF
V gene: TRBV7-9; clone size: .; CDR3 length: 18; D gene: .; J gene: TRBJ2-2; CDR3 DNA: TGTGCCAGCAGCTCCTTGCGAAGGGGGGCGCGAACGACCGGGGAGCTGTTTTTT; CDR3 protein: CASSSLRRGARTTGELFF
V gene: TRBV28; clone size: .; CDR3 length: 16; D gene: .; J gene: TRBJ2-6; CDR3 DNA: TGTGCCAGCAGACCAAACCAGGGATCTGGGGCCAACGTCCTGACTTTC; CDR3 protein: CASRPNQGSGANVLTF
V gene: TRBV3-1/TRBV3-2; clone size: .; CDR3 length: 13; D gene: .; J gene: TRBJ2-1; CDR3 DNA: TGTGCCAGCAGCCAAGTGCGGGAATACGAGCAGTTCTTC; CDR3 protein: CASSQVREYEQFF
V gene: TRBV20-1; clone size: .; CDR3 length: 11; D gene: .; J gene: TRBJ2-1; CDR3 DNA: TGCAGTGCGCGGGGCCTGCTCGGGCAGTTCTTC; CDR3 protein: CSARGLLGQFF
V gene: TRBV30; clone size: .; CDR3 length: 14; D gene: .; J gene: TRBJ1-4; CDR3 DNA: TGTGCCTTCTTGGGACACACAACTAATGAAAAACTGTTTTTT; CDR3 protein: CAFLGHTTNEKLFF
V gene: TRBV28; clone size: once; CDR3 length: 16; D gene: TRBD1; J gene: TRBJ2-1; CDR3 DNA: TGTGCCAGCAGTTACAGGGGGGTCAGCTCCTACAATGAGCAGTTCTTC; CDR3 protein: CASSYRGVSSYNEQFF
V gene: TRBV5-8; clone size: .; CDR3 length: 15; D gene: .; J gene: TRBJ1-3; CDR3 DNA: TGTGCCAGCAGCGTCATCAGGGTAACTGGAAACACCATATATTTT; CDR3 protein: CASSVIRVTGNTIYF
V gene: TRBV27; clone size: .; CDR3 length: 14; D gene: TRBD2; J gene: TRBJ2-7; CDR3 DNA: TGTGCCAGCAAAAAGGGGACTAGGGGCGACGAGCAGTACTTC; CDR3 protein: CASKKGTRGDEQYF
V gene: TRBV30; clone size: .; CDR3 length: 13; D gene: .; J gene: TRBJ2-7; CDR3 DNA: TGTGCCTGGAGTGTACTGTTCTCCTACGAGCAGTACTTC; CDR3 protein: CAWSVLFSYEQYF
V gene: TRBV7-3; clone size: .; CDR3 length: 13; D gene: .; J gene: TRBJ2-7; CDR3 DNA: TGTGCCAGCAGCTTAAATACAGGCGGCGAGCAGTACTTC; CDR3 protein: CASSLNTGGEQYF
V gene: TRBV6-5; clone size: .; CDR3 length: 15; D gene: .; J gene: TRBJ1-5; CDR3 DNA: TGTGCCAGCATATCCCCACACAACAAGGATCAGCCCCAGCATTTT; CDR3 protein: CASISPHNKDQPQHF
V gene: TRBV3-1/TRBV3-2; clone size: .; CDR3 length: 12; D gene: .; J gene: TRBJ1-4; CDR3 DNA: TGTGCCAGCAGCCAAGATCCGGGTAAACTGTTTTTT; CDR3 protein: CASSQDPGKLFF
V gene: TRBV29-1; clone size: .; CDR3 length: 12; D gene: TRBD2; J gene: TRBJ2-5; CDR3 DNA: TGCAGCGTTTATGTACTAGCGGAGACCCAGTACTTC; CDR3 protein: CSVYVLAETQYF
V gene: TRBV9; clone size: .; CDR3 length: 16; D gene: .; J gene: TRBJ1-6; CDR3 DNA: TGTGCCAGCAGCGTAGATCCAGGGCCGGATAATTCACCCCTCCACTTT; CDR3 protein: CASSVDPGPDNSPLHF
V gene: TRBV18; clone size: .; CDR3 length: 14; D gene: TRBD2; J gene: TRBJ2-7; CDR3 DNA: TGTGCCAGCTCACCACAGGGGACGGGGGGTGAGCAGTACTTC; CDR3 protein: CASSPQGTGGEQYF
V gene: TRBV7-2; clone size: .; CDR3 length: 17; D gene: TRBD2; J gene: TRBJ2-1; CDR3 DNA: TGTGCCAGCAGCTTAGCGCTAGCGGGAGGTCCCTACAATGAGCAGTTCTTC; CDR3 protein: CASSLALAGGPYNEQFF
V gene: TRBV9; clone size: .; CDR3 length: 17; D gene: TRBD2; J gene: TRBJ2-7; CDR3 DNA: TGTGCCAGCAGCGTAGGGGCTAGCGGGATCTTCTCCTACGAGCAGTACTTC; CDR3 protein: CASSVGASGIFSYEQYF
V gene: TRBV19; clone size: .; CDR3 length: 13; D gene: .; J gene: TRBJ1-1; CDR3 DNA: TGTGCCAGTAGTGGCCCAGGGATTGTGGAAGCTTTCTTT; CDR3 protein: CASSGPGIVEAFF
V gene: TRBV2; clone size: .; CDR3 length: 14; D gene: TRBD2; J gene: TRBJ2-7; CDR3 DNA: TGTGCCAGCAGGGCTAGCGGGTGGGCCTACGAGCAGTACTTC; CDR3 protein: CASRASGWAYEQYF
V gene: TRBV7-6; clone size: .; CDR3 length: 15; D gene: .; J gene: TRBJ2-3; CDR3 DNA: TGTGCCAGCAGCGCTCGACCCTTACCCACAGATACGCAGTATTTT; CDR3 protein: CASSARPLPTDTQYF
V gene: TRBV27; clone size: once; CDR3 length: 14; D gene: .; J gene: TRBJ1-6; CDR3 DNA: TGTGCCAGCAGTTTCTCGCCCGGCGTTATGCCCCTCCACTTT; CDR3 protein: CASSFSPGVMPLHF
V gene: TRBV12-3/TRBV12-4; clone size: .; CDR3 length: 11; D gene: .; J gene: TRBJ2-1; CDR3 DNA: TGTGCCAGCAGTTTCGATGAGGAGCAGTTCTTC; CDR3 protein: CASSFDEEQFF
V gene: TRBV6-2/TRBV6-3; clone size: .; CDR3 length: 14; D gene: TRBD2; J gene: TRBJ2-5; CDR3 DNA: TGTGCCAGCAGTCCCCGCGGGGGAGGAGAGACCCAGTACTTC; CDR3 protein: CASSPRGGGETQYF
V gene: TRBV18; clone size: .; CDR3 length: 15; D gene: TRBD2; J gene: TRBJ2-7; CDR3 DNA: TGTGCCAGCTCACCCGGGACTACATCCTCCTACGAGCAGTACTTC; CDR3 protein: CASSPGTTSSYEQYF
V gene: TRBV27; clone size: .; CDR3 length: 15; D gene: .; J gene: TRBJ2-7; CDR3 DNA: TGTGCCAGCAGCACCCTGAGCGAAGGCACCTACGAGCAGTACTTC; CDR3 protein: CASSTLSEGTYEQYF
V gene: TRBV19; clone size: .; CDR3 length: 14; D gene: .; J gene: TRBJ2-1; CDR3 DNA: TGTGCCAGTAGTACGACTCTTCTTCTCAATGAGCAGTTCTTC; CDR3 protein: CASSTTLLLNEQFF
V gene: TRBV5-8; clone size: .; CDR3 length: 14; D gene: .; J gene: TRBJ1-4; CDR3 DNA: TGTGCCAGCAGCCCGGACTCGGGGGGCGAAAAACTGTTTTTT; CDR3 protein: CASSPDSGGEKLFF
V gene: TRBV18; clone size: .; CDR3 length: 13; D gene: .; J gene: TRBJ1-2; CDR3 DNA: TGTGCCAGCTCAGGGACGGGAAACTATGGCTACACCTTC; CDR3 protein: CASSGTGNYGYTF
V gene: TRBV7-7; clone size: .; CDR3 length: 15; D gene: TRBD2; J gene: TRBJ2-1; CDR3 DNA: TGTGCTAGCAGCTTAGAGGCTAGCGGGGCGAGGGAGCAGTTCTTC; CDR3 protein: CASSLEASGAREQFF
V gene: TRBV7-9; clone size: .; CDR3 length: 15; D gene: TRBD2; J gene: TRBJ2-7; CDR3 DNA: TGTGCCAGCAGCTTGAGACGGGAGGGCCAGTACGAGCAGTACTTC; CDR3 protein: CASSLRREGQYEQYF
V gene: TRBV24-1; clone size: .; CDR3 length: 15; D gene: TRBD1; J gene: TRBJ2-1; CDR3 DNA: TGTGCCACCAGTGATTTGACAGGGGAGAGCAATGAGCAGTTCTTC; CDR3 protein: CATSDLTGESNEQFF
V gene: TRBV7-9; clone size: .; CDR3 length: 15; D gene: TRBD2; J gene: TRBJ2-4; CDR3 DNA: TGTGCCAGCAGCCTAACTAGCGGGACGGGTAACATTCAGTACTTC; CDR3 protein: CASSLTSGTGNIQYF
V gene: TRBV5-1; clone size: .; CDR3 length: 14; D gene: .; J gene: TRBJ2-6; CDR3 DNA: TGCGCCAGCAGTCTGGGCGATGGGGCCAACGTCCTGACTTTC; CDR3 protein: CASSLGDGANVLTF
V gene: TRBV9; clone size: .; CDR3 length: 17; D gene: .; J gene: TRBJ2-6; CDR3 DNA: TGTGCCAGCAGCGTACGGACAGATAGCTCTGGGGCCAACGTCCTGACTTTC; CDR3 protein: CASSVRTDSSGANVLTF
V gene: TRBV5-5; clone size: .; CDR3 length: 13; D gene: .; J gene: TRBJ2-2; CDR3 DNA: TGTGCCAGCAGCTTGGAGGCGGGCGGGGAGCTGTTTTTT; CDR3 protein: CASSLEAGGELFF
V gene: TRBV28; clone size: .; CDR3 length: 16; D gene: TRBD2; J gene: TRBJ2-1; CDR3 DNA: TGTGCCAGCGGAGATCCGACTAGCGGGACCTACGGTGAGCAGTTCTTC; CDR3 protein: CASGDPTSGTYGEQFF
V gene: TRBV11-3; clone size: .; CDR3 length: 12; D gene: .; J gene: TRBJ2-7; CDR3 DNA: TGTGCCAGCAGCTTAGTTCCGAACGAGCAGTACTTC; CDR3 protein: CASSLVPNEQYF
V gene: TRBV5-1; clone size: .; CDR3 length: 14; D gene: TRBD1; J gene: TRBJ2-5; CDR3 DNA: TGCGCCAGCAGCCCCGGACAGGTCGGGGAGACCCAGTACTTC; CDR3 protein: CASSPGQVGETQYF
V gene: TRBV11-3; clone size: .; CDR3 length: 12; D gene: .; J gene: TRBJ2-7; CDR3 DNA: TGTGCCAGCAGTTCGGGAGCATACGAGCAGTACTTC; CDR3 protein: CASSSGAYEQYF
V gene: TRBV10-3; clone size: few; CDR3 length: 15; D gene: .; J gene: TRBJ2-1; CDR3 DNA: TGTGCCATCAGTGAGTCAGGGAGCTCCTACAATGAGCAGTTCTTC; CDR3 protein: CAISESGSSYNEQFF
V gene: TRBV6-5; clone size: .; CDR3 length: 15; D gene: TRBD2; J gene: TRBJ2-7; CDR3 DNA: TGTGCCAGCAGGTCCACTAGCGGGAGTGCCTACGAGCAGTACTTC; CDR3 protein: CASRSTSGSAYEQYF
V gene: TRBV10-2; clone size: .; CDR3 length: 12; D gene: TRBD1; J gene: TRBJ2-7; CDR3 DNA: TGCGCCAGCATGGGACAGCCCTACGAGCAGTACTTC; CDR3 protein: CASMGQPYEQYF
V gene: TRBV7-9; clone size: .; CDR3 length: 15; D gene: TRBD1; J gene: TRBJ1-4; CDR3 DNA: TGTGCCAGCAGCTTAGGGCAGGGGGCAGGTGAAAAACTGTTTTTT; CDR3 protein: CASSLGQGAGEKLFF
V gene: TRBV14; clone size: .; CDR3 length: 13; D gene: .; J gene: TRBJ1-5; CDR3 DNA: TGTGCCAGCAGCCAAGTTGGGAGGGGGCCCCAGCATTTT; CDR3 protein: CASSQVGRGPQHF
V gene: TRBV7-2; clone size: .; CDR3 length: 13; D gene: .; J gene: TRBJ2-1; CDR3 DNA: TGTGCCAGCAGCCTACGGAGCTACAATGAGCAGTTCTTC; CDR3 protein: CASSLRSYNEQFF
V gene: TRBV19; clone size: .; CDR3 length: 15; D gene: TRBD1; J gene: TRBJ2-7; CDR3 DNA: TGTGCCAGTAGTATAGATAGGACAGGCCGAGGCGAGCAGTACTTC; CDR3 protein: CASSIDRTGRGEQYF
V gene: TRBV10-3; clone size: few; CDR3 length: 15; D gene: .; J gene: TRBJ1-5; CDR3 DNA: TGTGCCATCAGCAAGGGACTTGAGAGCAATCAGCCCCAGCATTTT; CDR3 protein: CAISKGLESNQPQHF
V gene: TRBV29-1; clone size: .; CDR3 length: 13; D gene: .; J gene: TRBJ1-1; CDR3 DNA: TGCAGCGTTGAGGGGGGGATGAACACTGAAGCTTTCTTT; CDR3 protein: CSVEGGMNTEAFF
V gene: TRBV28; clone size: .; CDR3 length: 14; D gene: TRBD2; J gene: TRBJ2-7; CDR3 DNA: TGTGCCAGCACCCTCGGCGGGAGGGCTTCCGAGCAGTACTTC; CDR3 protein: CASTLGGRASEQYF
V gene: TRBV7-2; clone size: .; CDR3 length: 15; D gene: TRBD2; J gene: TRBJ2-5; CDR3 DNA: TGTGCCAGCAGCCCTCTAGCGGAGGTGGGGGAGACCCAGTACTTC; CDR3 protein: CASSPLAEVGETQYF
V gene: TRBV20-1; clone size: .; CDR3 length: 10; D gene: .; J gene: TRBJ2-7; CDR3 DNA: TGCAGTGCTACCCATTACGAGCAGTACTTC; CDR3 protein: CSATHYEQYF
V gene: TRBV5-4; clone size: .; CDR3 length: 16; D gene: TRBD2; J gene: TRBJ2-7; CDR3 DNA: TGTGCCAGCAGCTCAGTTCCGGGACTAGCGGCCTACGAGCAGTACTTC; CDR3 protein: CASSSVPGLAAYEQYF
V gene: TRBV27; clone size: .; CDR3 length: 14; D gene: TRBD1; J gene: TRBJ1-1; CDR3 DNA: TGTGCCAGCAGTCAGGACAGGGGTGACACTGAAGCTTTCTTT; CDR3 protein: CASSQDRGDTEAFF